One and the same sample provided the 11 T cell receptor beta chains below, sequenced in a study of blood T cell repertoires in COVID-19. Here immunoSEQ multiplex PCR was the method, and the copy in TCRdb shows in-frame clones only, minus some. The table lists 150,000 to 200,000 clones, about 90% of them singletons, with 20% to 25% in the top ten. The source material was peripheral blood. Receptors originate from a man in his 60s with active or convalescent COVID-19.

This clone has only one observation. The CDR3 bases are TGTGCCAGCAGCTCCTCTCCGACATTCTCCTACGAGCAGTACTTC. It encodes CASSSSPTFSYEQYF. The chain recombines TRBV7-2 with TRBJ2-7; no clear D. Between the trimmed V and J ends, which lost 4 bases and 0 bases, there was a span of 13 bases. CDR3 length equals 15 residues. Looked up from germline, CDR1 is SGHTA and CDR2 is FQGNSA. The whole variable domain, remainder taken from reference TRBV7-2 and TRBJ2-7, is GAGVSQSPSNKVTEKGKDVELRCDPISGHTALYWYRQSLGQGLEFLIYFQGNSAPDKSGLPSDRFSAERTGGSVSTLTIQRTQQEDSAVYLCASSSSPTFSYEQYFGPGTRLTVT.

The CDR3 DNA reads as TGTGCCAGCAGCCCACAGGGGTACCAAGAGACCCAGTACTTC. Protein product: CASSPQGYQETQYF. This chain connects TRBV9 to TRBJ2-5; TRBD1 matches 7 bases. J lost 0 bases, V lost 4 bases, and 3 bases had no gene match. CDR1 is SGDLS, CDR2 YYNGEE, per germline. This CDR3 has 14 residues.

V gene TRBV5-5 combines with J gene TRBJ2-3; 9 bases fit TRBD1. Trimming cost V 4 bases and J 6 bases; bases outside gene matches: 12. From germline, CDR1 is SGHKS and CDR2 YYEKEE (reference sequence). The CDR3 totals 16 residues. CDR3: CASSIGGTGITDTQYF. In DNA form, the CDR3 reads TGTGCCAGCAGCATTGGGGGGACAGGGATTACCGATACGCAGTATTTT. The full variable domain, its missing parts supplied by reference TRBV5-5 and TRBJ2-3, is DAGVTQSPTHLIKTRGQQVTLRCSPISGHKSVSWYQQVLGQGPQFIFQYYEKEERGRGNFPDRFSARQFPNYSSELNVNALLLGDSALYLCASSIGGTGITDTQYFGPGTRLTVL.

This chain uses TRBV29-1 with TRBJ1-2; D is perhaps TRBD1 (6 bases). Trimming stripped 7 bases from V and 4 bases from J, with 10 bases between. CDR3 length: 11 residues. In germline, CDR1 is SQVTM, CDR2 ANQGSEA. In DNA, the CDR3 is TGCAGCGCCGGACAGCCCTATGGCTACACCTTC. This sequence encodes CSAGQPYGYTF.

The chain recombines TRBV2 with TRBJ2-1, with D unclear. This CDR3 is built from 11 residues. Germline CDR1 reads SNHLY; CDR2 reads FYNNEI. The V gene lost 4 bases and the J gene lost 11 bases, with 9 bases spanning the gap. DNA for the CDR3: TGTGCCAGCAGTGTTCTTAGTAAGCAGTTCTTC. It codes for CASSVLSKQFF.

This clone is a singleton in its sample. The gene calls are TRBV19 and TRBJ1-1; 8 bases are shared with TRBD1. The CDR3 totals 15 residues. V shed 7 bases, J shed 5 bases, and the junction held 12 bases outside the gene matches. Germline values: CDR1 LNHDA, CDR2 SQIVND (reference sequence). CDR3 nucleotides: TGTGCCAGTATGAATCGACAGGGGAGGGGGACTGAAGCTTTCTTT. It encodes CASMNRQGRGTEAFF.

This chain uses TRBV9 with TRBJ2-1; 10 bases match TRBD2. The CDR3 runs 16 residues. Trimming cost V 2 bases and J 1 base; bases outside gene matches: 3. Germline CDR1 and CDR2: SGDLS and YYNGEE. In DNA, the CDR3 is TGTGCCAGCAGCGTCAGCGGGGGGGCGTCCTACAATGAGCAGTTCTTC. Its protein is CASSVSGGASYNEQFF. The complete variable domain, with remaining parts taken from reference TRBV9 and TRBJ2-1, reads DSGVTQTPKHLITATGQRVTLRCSPRSGDLSVYWYQQSLDQGLQFLIQYYNGEERAKGNILERFSAQQFPDLHSELNLSSLELGDSALYFCASSVSGGASYNEQFFGPGTRLTVL.

This sequence joins TRBV6-5 and TRBJ1-4; D unclear. Germline V lookup: CDR1 MNHEY, CDR2 SVGAGI. The CDR3 spans 14 residues. The V end was cut by 8 bases, the J end by 2 bases, with 12 bases between. The CDR3, as DNA: TGTGCCAGCTCTACAGTTACTACTAATGAAAAACTGTTTTTT. Translating gives CASSTVTTNEKLFF.

The chain joins TRBV6-5 to TRBJ2-7; D may be TRBD2 (7 bases). The V gene lost 4 bases and the J gene lost 5 bases, with 12 bases spanning the gap. The CDR3 is 13 residues long. Germline assignment: CDR1 MNHEY and CDR2 SVGAGI. CDR3 sequence: CASSLGGGNEQYF. The CDR3 region has the DNA TGTGCCAGCAGTTTAGGGGGGGGCAACGAGCAGTACTTC.

This rearrangement joins TRBV6-5 to TRBJ1-5; unclear D gene. CDR3 length: 16 amino acids. V lost 2 bases and J 0 bases, leaving 11 bases between the germline ends. CDR1 and CDR2 from the germline V gene are MNHEY and SVGAGI. CDR3 in amino acids: CASSYKYPYSNQPQHF. CDR3 in DNA: TGTGCCAGCAGTTACAAGTACCCCTATAGCAATCAGCCCCAGCATTTT.

The rearrangement joins TRBV11-2 to TRBJ2-2; tentatively, D is TRBD1 (5 bases). The CDR3 totals 15 residues. Deletions cut 1 base from V and 7 bases from J, with 13 bases between. CDR1 is SGHAT, CDR2 FQNNGV, per germline. The CDR3 nucleotides read TGTGCCAGCAGCTTAGTTAGCAGGGTCGACGGGGAGCTGTTTTTT. Its protein is CASSLVSRVDGELFF. Variable domain in full (rest from reference TRBV11-2 and TRBJ2-2): EAGVAQSPRYKIIEKRQSVAFWCNPISGHATLYWYQQILGQGPKLLIQFQNNGVVDDSQLPKDRFSAERLKGVDSTLKIQPAKLEDSAVYLCASSLVSRVDGELFFGEGSRLTVL.